The 9 T cell receptor beta chains listed next were all sequenced from one sample in a study of T-cell memory formation after mild COVID-19. TCRdb processed the 5' RACE reads anew with MiXCR; each CDR3 protein has one entry. The data contain more than 350,000 distinct CDR3 sequences, 21% of them singletons. Sequenced sample: PBMCs or a T cell subset sorted from them (not recorded which). The receptor source for this set is an adult woman who had mild COVID-19 (a few samples of this study predate the infection). Cell type and time point are not known.

This clonotype was picked up a small number of times. The rearrangement links TRBV11-2 to TRBJ2-7; D is perhaps TRBD2 (6 bases). V was clipped by 4 bases and J by 8 bases, with 12 bases between them. Germline V gene lookup returns CDR1 SGHAT and CDR2 FQNNGV. The CDR3 spans 12 residues. The chain's CDR3 is CASSSGLTKQYF. The CDR3 DNA reads as TGTGCCAGCAGCTCCGGACTAACCAAGCAGTACTTC.

The chain combines TRBV20-1 with TRBJ1-6; D not certain. Germline-derived CDR1 and CDR2 are DFQATT and SNEGSKA (reference sequence). The CDR3 is made up of 14 amino acids. V lost 1 base and J 8 bases, leaving 12 bases between the germline ends. The CDR3 sequence is CSARVRDSHSPLHF. CDR3 nucleotide sequence: TGCAGTGCTAGAGTCCGGGATTCCCATTCACCCCTCCACTTT.

This chain connects TRBV5-1 to TRBJ1-1, with D perhaps TRBD1 (5 bases). CDR1 and CDR2 from the germline V gene are SGHRS and YFSETQ. This CDR3 contains 15 residues. Trimming left V 4 bases short and J 1 base short, with 14 bases between. Here the CDR3 reads CASSRPLGPNTEAFF. The CDR3 nucleotides are TGCGCCAGCAGCCGGCCTTTGGGGCCGAACACTGAAGCTTTCTTT.

This rearrangement joins TRBV24-1 to TRBJ2-3; 8 bases agree with TRBD1. CDR1 is KGHDR, CDR2 SFDVKD, per germline. The CDR3 is 14 residues long. Losses at the gene ends were 7 bases for V and 1 base for J; bases not matched to a gene: 3. CDR3 DNA sequence: TGTGCCACCAGCGAGACAGGGGGCACAGATACGCAGTATTTT. It encodes CATSETGGTDTQYF.

This clonotype has more than one count but fewer than ten. V usage is TRBV5-1 and J usage is TRBJ2-2, with D unclear. The CDR3 length is 14 residues. From germline, CDR1 is SGHRS and CDR2 YFSETQ. The V end was cut by 4 bases, the J end by 8 bases, with 15 bases between. The CDR3 DNA follows: TGCGCCAGCAGCCCTTCAAAGGGATCGGGGGAGCTGTTTTTT. Protein sequence: CASSPSKGSGELFF.

A few counts support this clonotype. The CDR3 DNA reads as TGTGCCAGCAGCAATCTTTCTAGCGGCACCGGGGAGCTGTTTTTT. This codes for CASSNLSSGTGELFF. The chain carries TRBV21-1 and TRBJ2-2; TRBD2 is the table's D call and was not checked against the DNA. TRBV21-1 is deemed a pseudogene. This CDR3 has 15 amino acids.

This chain joins TRBV7-9 and TRBJ1-2; D is uncertain. Deletions cut 0 bases from V and 4 bases from J, with 15 bases between. Germline V lookup: CDR1 SEHNR, CDR2 FQNEAQ (reference sequence). CDR3 length: 16 residues. The CDR3 DNA reads as TGTGCCAGCAGCTTAGCAAATATTCCGAAAATCTATGGCTACACCTTC. As protein: CASSLANIPKIYGYTF.

There are a few counts of this clonotype. CDR3 DNA: TGTGCCAGCAGCTTTCGGACAGGTCCCTACAATGAGCAGTTCTTC. Encoded protein: CASSFRTGPYNEQFF. This chain uses TRBV11-2 with TRBJ2-1; TRBD1 matches at 7 bases. Germline V gene data show CDR1 as SGHAT and CDR2 as FQNNGV. V was clipped by 3 bases and J by 2 bases; unmatched bases: 4. The CDR3 is 15 residues long.

The V call is TRBV7-9, the J call TRBJ1-4; perhaps TRBD1 as D (5 bases). The CDR3 sequence is 14 residues long. Germline V lookup: CDR1 SEHNR, CDR2 FQNEAQ (reference sequence). Trimming took off 7 bases at V and 1 base at J, with 10 bases between the two ends. The CDR3 bases are TGTGCCAGCAACAGCCAGGGAACTAATGAAAAACTGTTTTTT. This gives the protein CASNSQGTNEKLFF.